The text below deals with one T cell receptor beta chain. The target antigen is unknown. This sample is part of a study of Ad26.COV2.S vaccination and SARS-CoV-2 variants. For the study at large: Intramuscularly, Ad26.COV2.S was given either once or twice, 56 days apart. Study-wide findings and caveats: Using TCR breadth and depth analyses may have led to underestimated total T cell responses.

The treatment here: around 19 received Ad26.COV2.S at low or high dose, single or two shots; about 5 received placebo; per-sample allocation not given. Sample collection was performed on day 63 after the first vaccine or placebo injection. Profiling relied on immunoSEQ multiplex PCR, and the TCRdb table lists in-frame clones only, not all of them. The sample yields 300,000 to 400,000 clones, 86% seen once. The CDR3 totals 15 residues. With V trimmed by 5 bases and J by 8 bases, 13 bases remained unmatched. CDR1 and CDR2 from the germline V gene are MNHEY and SVGEGT. This clonotype originated in a person aged 18-60 years who received the Ad26.COV2.S COVID-19 vaccine or a placebo. This chain joins TRBV6-2 or TRBV6-3 and TRBJ1-1; 8 nucleotides agree with TRBD1. The sample was peripheral blood, taken in a trial of Ad26.COV2.S vaccine versus placebo. The chain's CDR3 is CASSLSTHRGTEAFF. The CDR3 bases are TGTGCCAGCAGTCTTTCCACCCACAGGGGGACAGAAGCTTTCTTT.